The 27 T cell receptor beta chains below come from one sample, sequenced in a study of CD8 T cells in ankylosing spondylitis. Via MiXCR, TCRdb re-called the 5' RACE reads, giving one row per CDR3 protein. Of 200,000 to 300,000 distinct CDR3 sequences in the sample, 7.5% to 9% were seen once. What was sequenced was blood, either unsorted or a sorted T cell fraction (not recorded which). These receptors all come from a male donor with ankylosing spondylitis or in good health (not recorded which).

This clonotype was observed many times. The chain links TRBV12-3 or TRBV12-4 to TRBJ2-7; D tentatively fits TRBD1 or TRBD2 (6 bases each). The CDR3 totals 14 residues. Trimming took 3 bases from V and 7 from J, leaving 16 bases between them. The CDR3 DNA reads as TGTGCCAGCAGTTTGAGGAGGGGGACCCTGGAGCAGTACTTC. Translated: CASSLRRGTLEQYF.

This chain uses TRBV4-3 with TRBJ2-5, with D hard to call. V was cut by 0 bases and J by 3 bases, with 5 bases left in between. The V gene's germline CDR1 is LGHNA and CDR2 YSLEER. CDR3 length: 13 amino acids. CDR3 DNA: TGCGCCAGCAGCCAAGAGACGGAAGAGACCCAGTACTTC. This codes for CASSQETEETQYF.

This clonotype was observed at least ten times. CDR3 DNA: TGTGCCAGCACCCTGGGGGTATACTCCCAAGAGACCCAGTACTTC. It encodes CASTLGVYSQETQYF. The chain has TRBV7-2 and TRBJ2-5; D may correspond to TRBD1 or TRBD2 (5 bases each). V was clipped by 7 bases and J by 1 base, with 16 bases between them. In germline, CDR1 is SGHTA, CDR2 FQGNSA. The CDR3 contains 15 residues.

This clonotype was seen repeatedly, ten times or more. This rearrangement joins TRBV7-8 to TRBJ2-5; D possibly corresponds to TRBD1 (5 bases). The CDR3 is 14 amino acids. The germline gives CDR1 SGHVS, CDR2 FQNEAQ. Deletions cut 2 bases from V and 5 bases from J, with 12 bases between. CDR3 sequence: CASSLQTATETQYF. Written as DNA, the CDR3 is TGTGCCAGCAGCTTACAGACAGCAACGGAGACCCAGTACTTC.

This clonotype was observed at least ten times. The chain couples TRBV25-1 to TRBJ2-5; possibly TRBD1 for D (5 bases). The CDR3 runs to 12 residues. V was cut by 7 bases and J by 5 bases, with 11 bases left in between. Per the germline V gene, CDR1 is MGHDK and CDR2 is SYGVNS. DNA of the CDR3: TGTGCCAGCACAGGGTATTCGGAGACCCAGTACTTC. This translates into CASTGYSETQYF.

This clonotype was counted ten times or more. The J gene is TRBJ2-1, the V gene TRBV9; unclear D gene. Deletions cut 3 bases from V and 4 bases from J, with 8 bases between. CDR3 length: 13 amino acids. In germline, CDR1 is SGDLS, CDR2 YYNGEE. For the CDR3, the DNA is TGTGCCAGCAGCGGACGACAATACAATGAGCAGTTCTTC. It yields the protein CASSGRQYNEQFF.

This clonotype was seen repeatedly, ten times or more. V and J are TRBV12-3 or TRBV12-4 and TRBJ1-4, with D possibly being TRBD1 (5 bases). This CDR3 comprises 14 residues. Trimming cost V 0 bases and J 7 bases, with 9 bases left between them. DNA of the CDR3: TGTGCCAGCAGTTTAGCGGGGACGGGTGAAAAACTGTTTTTT. As protein: CASSLAGTGEKLFF.

This clonotype has a count of ten or more. This chain links TRBV12-3 or TRBV12-4 with TRBJ2-1; TRBD2 matches 7 bases. V gave up 5 bases and J gave up 5 bases; unmatched junction bases: 9. The CDR3 sequence is 15 residues long. The CDR3 DNA reads TGTGCCAGCAGTGCCACTCGGACTAGTCACAATGAGCAGTTCTTC. This translates into CASSATRTSHNEQFF.

This clonotype was detected many times. The chain carries TRBV27 and TRBJ1-4; D possibly corresponds to TRBD1 (5 bases). Germline CDR1 MNHEY, CDR2 SMNVEV (reference sequence). V gave up 4 bases and J gave up 5 bases, with 14 bases separating them. The CDR3 length is 15 residues. CDR3 sequence: CASSSRATLNEKLFF. CDR3 coding DNA: TGTGCCAGCAGTTCCAGGGCGACTCTAAATGAAAAACTGTTTTTT.

This clonotype was seen repeatedly, ten times or more. V usage is TRBV29-1 and J usage is TRBJ2-7; 7 bases are shared with TRBD2. The germline V gene has CDR1 SQVTM and CDR2 ANQGSEA. V shed 2 bases, J shed 2 bases, and the junction held 6 bases outside the gene matches. The CDR3 consists of 14 residues. CDR3 loop: CSVEFSSGTYEQYF. The CDR3 DNA reads as TGCAGCGTTGAATTCTCTAGCGGTACCTACGAGCAGTACTTC.

This clonotype showed up many times. The J gene is TRBJ2-1, the V gene TRBV5-1, with 10 bases fitting TRBD2. With 4 bases clipped from V and 6 bases from J, the junction kept 10 bases outside the gene matches. The CDR3 consists of 16 residues. CDR1 is SGHRS, CDR2 YFSETQ, per germline. The CDR3 DNA reads as TGCGCCAGCAGCATCTCCTGGACTAGCGGAGGCAATGAGCAGTTCTTC. Its protein product is CASSISWTSGGNEQFF.

This clonotype came up many times. This sequence joins TRBV20-1 and TRBJ2-5, with TRBD2 matching 14 bases. Trimming at V came to 6 bases and at J to 5 bases, leaving 8 bases not matched to a gene. Germline V gene data show CDR1 as DFQATT and CDR2 as SNEGSKA (reference sequence). The CDR3 runs to 15 residues. The CDR3 region has the DNA TGCAGTGCCATCGGGACTAGCGGGAGTGTGGAGACCCAGTACTTC. It codes for CSAIGTSGSVETQYF.

This clonotype was counted ten times or more. The chain's CDR3 is CASSWGQLLNTEAFF. The CDR3 DNA follows: TGCGCCAGCAGCTGGGGACAGCTTTTGAACACTGAAGCTTTCTTT. V is TRBV5-1 and J is TRBJ1-1; 7 bases fit TRBD1. V was clipped by 3 bases and J by 0 bases; unmatched bases: 5. CDR1 and CDR2 (germline): SGHRS, YFSETQ. The CDR3 contains 15 residues.

This clonotype was counted many times. The chain uses TRBV20-1 and TRBJ2-1, with no clear D. Germline V lookup: CDR1 DFQATT, CDR2 SNEGSKA (reference sequence). Between the trimmed V and J ends, which lost 0 bases and 5 bases, there was a span of 17 bases. CDR3 length: 16 amino acids. For the CDR3, the DNA is TGCAGTGCTAGAGATCTTTTATCCCAAGTTCACAATGAGCAGTTCTTC. Translation gives CSARDLLSQVHNEQFF.

This clonotype was counted many times. V usage is TRBV10-3 and J usage is TRBJ2-5, with no clear D. V lost 5 bases and J 5 bases, leaving 12 bases between the germline ends. This CDR3 region has 13 residues. Germline V gives CDR1 ENHRY, CDR2 SYGVKD. The CDR3, as DNA: TGTGCCATCAGTTCCAGAACACAGGAGACCCAGTACTTC. Residues: CAISSRTQETQYF.

CDR3 in amino acids: CSAAAGGGRNEKLFF. The CDR3 bases are TGCAGTGCCGCCGCTGGGGGAGGGCGAAATGAAAAACTGTTTTTT. The gene calls are TRBV20-1 and TRBJ1-4, with D perhaps matching TRBD1 (5 bases). The germline V gene has CDR1 DFQATT and CDR2 SNEGSKA (reference sequence). The CDR3 has 15 amino acids. The V gene lost 6 bases and the J gene lost 5 bases, with 19 bases spanning the gap.

This clonotype was counted only a few times. The chain couples TRBV5-1 to TRBJ1-1; TRBD1 aligns across 7 bases. Losses at the gene ends were 6 bases for V and 1 base for J; bases not matched to a gene: 9. There are 15 residues in the CDR3. Looked up from germline, CDR1 is SGHRS and CDR2 is YFSETQ. CDR3 amino acids: CASTPGRGRNTEAFF. CDR3 sequence (DNA): TGCGCCAGCACCCCGGGGAGGGGGCGGAACACTGAAGCTTTCTTT.

Remarks on this clonotype: The junction departs from germline at one end; a sequencing error may be responsible. This chain joins TRBV20-1 and TRBJ2-1, with TRBD2 matching 8 bases. The CDR3 totals 17 residues. Germline lookup yields CDR1 DFQATT and CDR2 SNEGSKA (reference sequence). The CDR3 loop reads CCARDPRGSGAYNEQFF. Written as DNA, the CDR3 is TGCTGTGCTAGAGATCCCCGCGGTAGCGGGGCCTACAATGAGCAGTTCTTC.

This clonotype was seen repeatedly, ten times or more. The chain is built from TRBV9 and TRBJ2-2, with 10 bases fitting TRBD1. The V gene end was trimmed by 4 bases and the J gene end by 8 bases; junction bases not matched to a gene: 11. Germline V gives CDR1 SGDLS, CDR2 YYNGEE. The length of the CDR3 is 16 residues. The CDR3: CASSPGQGTYRGELFF. DNA for the CDR3: TGTGCCAGCAGCCCGGGACAGGGGACCTACCGGGGGGAGCTGTTTTTT.

This clonotype was found many times. The chain couples TRBV6-1 to TRBJ2-7, with 7 bases matching TRBD2. The trim removed 7 bases at V and 2 bases at J, leaving 8 bases unmatched. Germline V lookup: CDR1 MNHNS, CDR2 SASEGT. The CDR3 spans 14 residues. In DNA form, the CDR3 reads TGTGCCAGCAACCCAGCGGGGTACACCTACGAGCAGTACTTC. The encoded protein is CASNPAGYTYEQYF.

This clonotype was recorded many times. The chain has TRBV12-3 or TRBV12-4 and TRBJ2-6; TRBD2 agrees at 7 bases. The CDR3 is 18 residues long. The V gene end was trimmed by 1 base and the J gene end by 2 bases; junction bases not matched to a gene: 8. CDR3 loop: CASSLGASGMPGANVLTF. CDR3 nucleotides: TGTGCCAGCAGTTTAGGGGCCAGCGGGATGCCTGGGGCCAACGTCCTGACTTTC.

This clonotype was detected ten times or more. This chain connects TRBV4-1 to TRBJ2-5, with D uncertain. Looked up from germline, CDR1 is MGHRA and CDR2 is YSYEKL. This CDR3 contains 13 residues. Trimming removed 0 bases from V and 4 bases from J, with 6 bases in between. The CDR3 nucleotides read TGCGCCAGCAGCCAAGACTGGTTAGAGACCCAGTACTTC. Residues: CASSQDWLETQYF.

The gene calls are TRBV20-1 and TRBJ2-7, with TRBD2 identical over 13 bases. This CDR3 comprises 14 residues. Germline lookup yields CDR1 DFQATT and CDR2 SNEGSKA (reference sequence). V was pared by 5 bases and J by 2 bases, with 3 bases of the junction left unmatched. The CDR3 coding sequence is TGCAGTGCTCCGACTAGCGGGAGGCCCTACGAGCAGTACTTC. Translated, it gives CSAPTSGRPYEQYF.

This clonotype has a count of ten or more. The gene calls are TRBV5-1 and TRBJ1-2, with D unresolved. V was trimmed by 1 base and J by 2 bases, leaving 9 bases between them. In germline, CDR1 is SGHRS, CDR2 YFSETQ. This CDR3 region has 14 residues. Written as DNA, the CDR3 is TGCGCCAGCAGCTTGAGTGAAGCCAACTATGGCTACACCTTC. Translated: CASSLSEANYGYTF.

Ten or more counts support this clonotype. The chain combines TRBV7-9 with TRBJ2-7; TRBD1 matches 8 bases. CDR3 length equals 14 residues. Germline values: CDR1 SEHNR, CDR2 FQNEAQ (reference sequence). V was pared by 6 bases and J by 5 bases, with 9 bases of the junction left unmatched. Here the CDR3 reads CASSPDRAYDEQYF. The CDR3 DNA follows: TGTGCCAGCAGTCCGGACAGGGCTTACGACGAGCAGTACTTC.

This clonotype was picked up a small number of times. This chain links TRBV6-2 or TRBV6-3 with TRBJ2-7; no clear D. The V end lost 2 bases, the J end lost 2 bases, and 7 bases lay between the germline ends. CDR3 length: 13 amino acids. CDR1 is MNHEY, CDR2 SVGEGT, per germline. CDR3 region: CASSYADPYEQYF. The CDR3 DNA sequence: TGTGCCAGCAGTTACGCTGATCCCTACGAGCAGTACTTC.

This clonotype has just a few counts. V gene TRBV3-1 combines with J gene TRBJ1-1; no firm D call. V dropped 4 bases and J dropped 2 bases, with 14 bases sitting between them. CDR1 is LGHDT and CDR2 is YNNKEL in the germline V gene (reference sequence). The CDR3 sequence is 15 residues long. The CDR3 DNA is TGTGCCAGCAGCCTGGGGATCCTACCAAACACTGAAGCTTTCTTT. Amino acid sequence: CASSLGILPNTEAFF.